The source of this T cell receptor beta chain is a study of blood T cell repertoires in COVID-19. The wider study: Acute and convalescent COVID-19 specimens originated in the United States, Italy and Spain. The analysed material was cDNA or gDNA that came from T cells, B-cell-depleted T cells, or PBMCs.

The ends were cut back, 6 bases at V and 2 bases at J, with 16 bases in the middle. CDR1 and CDR2 (germline): MDHEN, SYDVKM. The CDR3 covers 15 residues. Original processing notes: It was from reference gene primer amplification that nucleated cell counts were estimated. Measured with immunoSEQ multiplex PCR; TCRdb has only the in-frame clones, and not every one. The V and J calls and the clone size are those of that table, but D and trimming were determined from the DNA. The profile shows some 200,000 clones, around 83% of them singletons. This sequence joins TRBV28 and TRBJ1-1, with D uncertain. This sequence was found in a middle-aged woman with acute or convalescent COVID-19. The sequenced sample consisted of peripheral blood. The CDR3 sequence: CASSPPTIRNTEAFF. CDR3 in DNA: TGTGCCAGCAGCCCCCCGACAATACGCAACACTGAAGCTTTCTTT.